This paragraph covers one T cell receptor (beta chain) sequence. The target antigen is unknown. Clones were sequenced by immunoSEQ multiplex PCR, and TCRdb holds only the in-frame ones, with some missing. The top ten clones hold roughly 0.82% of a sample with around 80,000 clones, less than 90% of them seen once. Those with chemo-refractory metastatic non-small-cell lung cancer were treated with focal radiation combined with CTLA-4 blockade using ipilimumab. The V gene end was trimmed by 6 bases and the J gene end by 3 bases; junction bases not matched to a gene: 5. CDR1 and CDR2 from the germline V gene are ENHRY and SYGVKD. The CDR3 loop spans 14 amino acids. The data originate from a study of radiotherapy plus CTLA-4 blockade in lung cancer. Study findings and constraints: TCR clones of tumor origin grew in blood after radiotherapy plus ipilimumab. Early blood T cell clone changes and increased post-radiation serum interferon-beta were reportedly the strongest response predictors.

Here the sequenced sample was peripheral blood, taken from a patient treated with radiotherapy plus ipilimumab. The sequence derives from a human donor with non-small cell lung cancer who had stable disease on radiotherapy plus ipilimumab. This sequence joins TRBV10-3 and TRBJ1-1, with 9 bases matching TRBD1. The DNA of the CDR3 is TGTGCCATCAGAACGGGACAGGGATACACTGAAGCTTTCTTT. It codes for CAIRTGQGYTEAFF.